This note documents a single T cell receptor beta chain sequence. Its antigen is unidentified. Sequencing was performed with immunoSEQ multiplex PCR; in TCRdb, only in-frame clones are kept and a portion is missing. The sample lists under 5,500 clones, approximately 80% occurring once. The sample comes from a study of graft-versus-host responses after intestinal transplantation. Germline loops: CDR1 SGHRS, CDR2 YFSETQ. This CDR3 is 14 amino acids long. Trimming removed 7 bases from V and 0 bases from J; junction bases left unmatched: 3. Processing was applied to graft tissue in order to liberate intraepithelial and lamina propria lymphocytes. Findings and caveats of the study: GvH clones turned up in recipient marrow; some had shown up first in ileum or blood.

This TCR was sampled from a human patient who received an intestinal transplant, so some T cells may come from the graft donor. The sample consisted of ileum tissue, taken 9 days after transplant. The chain couples TRBV5-1 to TRBJ2-3, with 9 bases that match TRBD2. CDR3 DNA sequence: TGCGCCAGCCACACTAGCGGGAGCACAGATACGCAGTATTTT. Its translation is CASHTSGSTDTQYF. Full variable domain (rest looked up from reference TRBV5-1 and TRBJ2-3): KAGVTQTPRYLIKTRGQQVTLSCSPISGHRSVSWYQQTPGQGLQFLFEYFSETQRNKGNFPGRFSGRQFSNSRSEMNVSTLELGDSALYLCASHTSGSTDTQYFGPGTRLTVL.